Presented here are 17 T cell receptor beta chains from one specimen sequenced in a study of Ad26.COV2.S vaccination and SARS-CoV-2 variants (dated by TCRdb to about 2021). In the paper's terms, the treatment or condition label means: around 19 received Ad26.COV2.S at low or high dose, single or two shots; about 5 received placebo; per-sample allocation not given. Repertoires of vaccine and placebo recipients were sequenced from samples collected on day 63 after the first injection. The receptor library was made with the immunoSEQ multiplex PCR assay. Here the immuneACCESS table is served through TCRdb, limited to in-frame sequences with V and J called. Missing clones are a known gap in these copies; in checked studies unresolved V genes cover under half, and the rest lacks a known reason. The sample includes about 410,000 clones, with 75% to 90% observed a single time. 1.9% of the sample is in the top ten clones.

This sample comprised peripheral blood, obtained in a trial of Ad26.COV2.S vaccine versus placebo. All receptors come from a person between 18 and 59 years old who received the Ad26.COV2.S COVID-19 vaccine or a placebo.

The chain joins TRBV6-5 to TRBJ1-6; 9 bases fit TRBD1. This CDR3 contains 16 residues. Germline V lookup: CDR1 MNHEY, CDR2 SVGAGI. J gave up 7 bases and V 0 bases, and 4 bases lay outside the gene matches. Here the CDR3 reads CASSYSRTGENSPLHF. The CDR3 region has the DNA TGTGCCAGCAGTTACTCGAGGACAGGGGAAAATTCACCCCTCCACTTT.

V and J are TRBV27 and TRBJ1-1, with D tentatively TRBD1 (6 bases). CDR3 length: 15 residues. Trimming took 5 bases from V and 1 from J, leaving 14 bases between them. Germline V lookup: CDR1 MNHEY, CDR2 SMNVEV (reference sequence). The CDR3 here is CASSRFGRGNTEAFF. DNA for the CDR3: TGTGCCAGCAGTCGGTTCGGCAGGGGGAACACTGAAGCTTTCTTT.

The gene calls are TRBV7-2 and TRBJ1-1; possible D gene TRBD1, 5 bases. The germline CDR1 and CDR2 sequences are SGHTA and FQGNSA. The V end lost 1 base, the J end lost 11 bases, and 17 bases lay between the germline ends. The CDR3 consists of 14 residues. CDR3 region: CASSLVGGVPGAFF. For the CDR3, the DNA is TGTGCCAGCAGCTTAGTCGGGGGGGTGCCTGGGGCTTTCTTT.

CDR3 nucleotides: TGTGCCAGCAGTTTGTTGGGGACTAGCGGGACGCTAGATACGCAGTATTTT. Translation gives CASSLLGTSGTLDTQYF. The chain links TRBV28 to TRBJ2-3; 13 nucleotides agree with TRBD2. CDR3 length: 17 residues. V dropped 3 bases and J dropped 5; count of bases not matched to a gene: 8. From germline, CDR1 is MDHEN and CDR2 SYDVKM.

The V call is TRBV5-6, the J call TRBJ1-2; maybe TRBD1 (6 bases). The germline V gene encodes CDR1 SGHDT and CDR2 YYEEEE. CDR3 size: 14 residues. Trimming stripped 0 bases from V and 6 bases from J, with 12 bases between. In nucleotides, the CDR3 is TGTGCCAGCAGCTTGGCGGGGGGCGGGAATGGCTACACCTTC. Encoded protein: CASSLAGGGNGYTF.

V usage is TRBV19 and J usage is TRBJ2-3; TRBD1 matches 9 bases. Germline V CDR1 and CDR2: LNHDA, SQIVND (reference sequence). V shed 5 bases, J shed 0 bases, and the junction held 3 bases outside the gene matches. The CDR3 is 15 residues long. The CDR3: CASSADRGSTDTQYF. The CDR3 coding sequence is TGTGCCAGTAGTGCGGACAGGGGTAGCACAGATACGCAGTATTTT. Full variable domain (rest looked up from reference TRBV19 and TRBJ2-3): DGGITQSPKYLFRKEGQNVTLSCEQNLNHDAMYWYRQDPGQGLRLIYYSQIVNDFQKGDIAEGYSVSREKKESFPLTVTSAQKNPTAFYLCASSADRGSTDTQYFGPGTRLTVL.

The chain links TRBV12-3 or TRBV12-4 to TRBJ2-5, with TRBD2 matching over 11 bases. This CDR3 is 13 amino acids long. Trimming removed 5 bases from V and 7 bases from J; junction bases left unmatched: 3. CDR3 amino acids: CASSRGTSGTQYF. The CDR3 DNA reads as TGTGCCAGCAGTAGGGGGACTAGCGGGACCCAGTACTTC.

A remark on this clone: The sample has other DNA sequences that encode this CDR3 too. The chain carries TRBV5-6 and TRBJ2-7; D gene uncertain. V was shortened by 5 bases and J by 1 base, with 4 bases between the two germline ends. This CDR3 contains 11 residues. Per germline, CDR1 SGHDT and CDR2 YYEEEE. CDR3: CASSRSYEQYF. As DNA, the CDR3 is TGTGCCAGCAGTCGTTCCTACGAGCAGTACTTC.

CDR3 amino acids: CASRWPLGEQFF. The CDR3 nucleotides read TGTGCCAGCCGATGGCCCCTCGGCGAGCAGTTCTTC. The V gene is TRBV6-5, the J gene TRBJ2-1; D not resolved. The germline V gene encodes CDR1 MNHEY and CDR2 SVGAGI. There are 12 residues in the CDR3. V was trimmed by 8 bases and J by 10 bases, leaving 15 bases between them.

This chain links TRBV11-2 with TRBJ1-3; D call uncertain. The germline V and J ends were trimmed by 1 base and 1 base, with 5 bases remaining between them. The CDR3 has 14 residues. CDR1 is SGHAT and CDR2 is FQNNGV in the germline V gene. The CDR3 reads CASSLAGSGNTIYF. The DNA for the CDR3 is TGTGCCAGCAGCTTAGCGGGTTCTGGAAACACCATATATTTT.

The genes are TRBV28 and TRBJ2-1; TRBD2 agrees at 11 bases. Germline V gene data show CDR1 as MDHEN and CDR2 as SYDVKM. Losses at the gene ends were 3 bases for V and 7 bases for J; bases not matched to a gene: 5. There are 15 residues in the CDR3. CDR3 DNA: TGTGCCAGCAGTTTCGGGGGACTAGCGGTAAATGAGCAGTTCTTC. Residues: CASSFGGLAVNEQFF.

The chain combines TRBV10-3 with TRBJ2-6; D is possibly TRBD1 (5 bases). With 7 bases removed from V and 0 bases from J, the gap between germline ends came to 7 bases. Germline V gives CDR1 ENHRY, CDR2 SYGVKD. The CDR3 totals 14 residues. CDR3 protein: CAITDSSGANVLTF. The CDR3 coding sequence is TGTGCCATCACTGACAGCTCTGGGGCCAACGTCCTGACTTTC.

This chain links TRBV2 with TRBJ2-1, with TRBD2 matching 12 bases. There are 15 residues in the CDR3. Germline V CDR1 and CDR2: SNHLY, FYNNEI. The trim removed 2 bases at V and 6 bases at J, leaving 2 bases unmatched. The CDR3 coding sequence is TGTGCCAGCAGTGAACTAGCGGGAGGGGTCAATGAGCAGTTCTTC. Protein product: CASSELAGGVNEQFF.

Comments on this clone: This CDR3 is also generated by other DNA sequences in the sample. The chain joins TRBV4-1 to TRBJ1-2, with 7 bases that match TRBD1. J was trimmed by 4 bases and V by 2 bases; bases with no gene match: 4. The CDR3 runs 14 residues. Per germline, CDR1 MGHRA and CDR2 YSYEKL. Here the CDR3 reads CASSQSTGVYGYTF. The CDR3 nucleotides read TGCGCCAGCAGCCAATCCACAGGGGTCTATGGCTACACCTTC.

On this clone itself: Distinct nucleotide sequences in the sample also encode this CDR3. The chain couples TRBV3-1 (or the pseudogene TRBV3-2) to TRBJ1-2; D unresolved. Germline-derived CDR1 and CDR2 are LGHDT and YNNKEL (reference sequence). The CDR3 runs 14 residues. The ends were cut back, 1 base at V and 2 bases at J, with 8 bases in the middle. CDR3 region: CASSQGRANYGYTF. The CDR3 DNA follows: TGTGCCAGCAGCCAAGGTAGGGCCAACTATGGCTACACCTTC.

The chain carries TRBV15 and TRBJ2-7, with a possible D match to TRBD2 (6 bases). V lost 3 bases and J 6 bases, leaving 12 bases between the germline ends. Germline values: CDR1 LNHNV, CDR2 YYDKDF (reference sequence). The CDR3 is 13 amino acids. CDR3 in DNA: TGTGCCACCAGCAGTGCCCGGGGGTTCGAGCAGTACTTC. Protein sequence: CATSSARGFEQYF.

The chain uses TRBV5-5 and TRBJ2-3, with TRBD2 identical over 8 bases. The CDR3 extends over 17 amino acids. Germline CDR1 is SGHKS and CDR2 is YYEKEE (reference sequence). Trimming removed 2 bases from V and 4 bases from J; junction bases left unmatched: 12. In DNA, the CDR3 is TGTGCCAGCAGCTTCCGTGTCGGGACTAGAGTCGCAGATACGCAGTATTTT. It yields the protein CASSFRVGTRVADTQYF.